This TCR beta chain was captured by sequencing in a study of blood T cell repertoires in COVID-19. Overall study: The origin of the acute and convalescent COVID-19 samples was the United States, Italy and Spain. PBMCs, B-cell-depleted T cells, or T cells were the source of the cDNA or gDNA that made up the material.

Authors' processing steps: Quantification of nucleated cells was approximated via reference gene primer amplification. The assay was immunoSEQ multiplex PCR, and TCRdb's table has in-frame clones only and misses some. The V and J calls and clone size come from that table; D and trimming were worked out from the DNA. The table has about 210,000 clones, around 82% seen once. Specimen: peripheral blood. The sequence was collected from a man between 50 and 59 years old with active or convalescent COVID-19.

CDR3 DNA: TGTGCCAGCAGTTCTAAAGGCGGTCGAAGCACAGATACGCAGTATTTT. It encodes CASSSKGGRSTDTQYF. V is TRBV6-5 and J is TRBJ2-3; the D is unclear. With 4 bases removed from V and 0 bases from J, the gap between germline ends came to 14 bases. CDR3 length equals 16 residues. Germline CDR1 is MNHEY and CDR2 is SVGAGI.